These 22 T cell receptor beta chains were sequenced from one sample in a study of cytomegalovirus exposure and HLA in healthy donors. The PCR made use of 60 Vbeta and 13 Jbeta primers. Repertoires were generated with immunoSEQ multiplex PCR, while TCRdb's copy carries only in-frame clones and drops some. The table includes 150,000 to 200,000 clones, 60% to 85% detected once. Sequencing was done on a sample of PBMCs. The receptors were gathered from a middle-aged woman in good health and CMV-seronegative.

The chain is built from TRBV19 and TRBJ1-1; no clear D. The CDR3 length is 13 residues. Trimming removed 6 bases from V and 0 bases from J, with 8 bases in between. The V gene's germline CDR1 is LNHDA and CDR2 SQIVND (reference sequence). CDR3 region: CASSYIVNTEAFF. CDR3 in DNA: TGTGCCAGTAGCTATATTGTGAACACTGAAGCTTTCTTT.

The V and J genes are TRBV11-3 and TRBJ2-2; no firm D call. CDR1 and CDR2 (germline): SGHNT, YENEEA. This CDR3 is built from 13 residues. V was cut by 1 base and J by 6 bases, with 6 bases left in between. The CDR3 bases are TGTGCCAGCAGCTTAGTTAGATCCGGGGAGCTGTTTTTT. Protein: CASSLVRSGELFF.

The V gene is TRBV30, the J gene TRBJ2-1, with a tentative D call TRBD2 (6 bases). V lost 2 bases and J 8 bases, leaving 13 bases between the germline ends. This CDR3 contains 13 residues. Germline V gives CDR1 GTSNPN, CDR2 SVGIG (reference sequence). CDR3 DNA sequence: TGTGCCTGGAGTAGGTCCGGGGACTATGAGCAGTTCTTC. It encodes CAWSRSGDYEQFF. Full variable domain (rest looked up from reference TRBV30 and TRBJ2-1): SQTIHQWPATLVQPVGSPLSLECTVEGTSNPNLYWYRQAAGRGLQLLFYSVGIGQISSEVPQNLSASRPQDRQFILSSKKLLLSDSGFYLCAWSRSGDYEQFFGPGTRLTVL.

V gene TRBV9 combines with J gene TRBJ2-5; D is possibly TRBD2 (7 bases). V lost 2 bases and J lost 5, with 16 bases in between. The length of the CDR3 is 15 residues. In germline, CDR1 is SGDLS, CDR2 YYNGEE. CDR3 loop: CASSVTGGGVETQYF. DNA of the CDR3: TGTGCCAGCAGCGTTACGGGGGGCGGGGTGGAGACCCAGTACTTC.

CDR3 sequence (DNA): TGTGCCAGCAGACCCTACAGGGCCGCTCTGAACACTGAAGCTTTCTTT. Its translation: CASRPYRAALNTEAFF. V gene TRBV2 combines with J gene TRBJ1-1; a possible D gene is TRBD1 (6 bases). CDR3 length equals 16 residues. Trimming cost V 6 bases and J 0 bases, with 17 bases left between them. The germline CDR1 and CDR2 sequences are SNHLY and FYNNEI.

This chain links TRBV11-3 with TRBJ2-2; D possibly corresponds to TRBD1 (6 bases). V lost 8 bases and J lost 6, with 7 bases in between. The length of the CDR3 is 11 residues. Germline lookup yields CDR1 SGHNT and CDR2 YENEEA. Here the CDR3 DNA reads TGTGCCAGCGCAGGGGCCGGGGAGCTGTTTTTT. This sequence encodes CASAGAGELFF.

This sequence joins TRBV7-9 and TRBJ1-1, with D possibly being TRBD1 (6 bases). There are 15 residues in the CDR3. Germline V CDR1 and CDR2: SEHNR, FQNEAQ (reference sequence). Trimming left V 2 bases short and J 1 base short, with 11 bases between. In DNA form, the CDR3 reads TGTGCCAGCAGCTTAAGAGGGGGGGGGAACACTGAAGCTTTCTTT. This encodes CASSLRGGGNTEAFF.

The chain carries TRBV5-1 and TRBJ2-1; possibly TRBD1 for D (6 bases). The CDR3 extends over 16 amino acids. Trimming shortened V by 4 bases and J by 8 bases, and 22 bases separated the two germline ends. CDR1 and CDR2 (germline): SGHRS, YFSETQ. The CDR3 DNA follows: TGCGCCAGCAGCCCGGTGGGCCAGGGGAAGGCCTATGAGCAGTTCTTC. Its translation is CASSPVGQGKAYEQFF.

The gene calls are TRBV6-1 and TRBJ2-3, with TRBD1 as a possible D gene (5 bases). V shed 2 bases and J shed 8 bases, with 14 bases lying between them. The germline CDR1 and CDR2 sequences are MNHNS and SASEGT. This CDR3 region has 14 residues. The CDR3 sequence is CASSEPSRAGTQYF. As DNA, the CDR3 is TGTGCCAGCAGTGAACCAAGCAGGGCCGGTACGCAGTATTTT.

The chain carries TRBV11-2 and TRBJ2-4; 8 bases are shared with TRBD2. The germline CDR1 and CDR2 sequences are SGHAT and FQNNGV. Trimming removed 5 bases from V and 1 base from J; junction bases left unmatched: 10. There are 17 residues in the CDR3. The CDR3 region is CASSPAGAPLAKNIQYF. As DNA, the CDR3 is TGTGCCAGCAGCCCAGCGGGGGCACCCCTCGCCAAAAACATTCAGTACTTC.

This clone has just one count. V gene TRBV27 combines with J gene TRBJ2-1, with 11 bases identical to TRBD2. The CDR3 spans 17 residues. V was pared by 6 bases and J by 5 bases, with 12 bases of the junction left unmatched. Germline values: CDR1 MNHEY, CDR2 SMNVEV (reference sequence). The CDR3 loop is CASRDIGTSGAHNEQFF. The CDR3, as DNA: TGTGCCAGCAGAGACATCGGGACTAGCGGAGCTCACAATGAGCAGTTCTTC.

The CDR3 reads CASGLGNGQGNSPLHF. The CDR3 nucleotides read TGTGCTAGTGGTTTGGGGAACGGACAGGGGAATTCACCCCTCCACTTT. This chain connects TRBV12-5 to TRBJ1-6; 9 bases are shared with TRBD1. The V gene's germline CDR1 is LGHNT and CDR2 FRNRAP. This CDR3 is 16 amino acids long. The V gene end was trimmed by 1 base and the J gene end by 7 bases; junction bases not matched to a gene: 5.

This chain connects TRBV5-4 to TRBJ2-1; 7 positions agree with TRBD1. This CDR3 region has 15 residues. Trimming at V came to 4 bases and at J to 4 bases, leaving 8 bases not matched to a gene. The V gene's germline CDR1 is SGHNT and CDR2 YYREEE (reference sequence). Here the CDR3 DNA reads TGTGCCAGCAGCCCTGACAGGGTGGGTTACAATGAGCAGTTCTTC. It codes for CASSPDRVGYNEQFF.

The rearrangement links TRBV12-5 to TRBJ2-1; 7 bases are shared with TRBD1. The germline CDR1 and CDR2 sequences are LGHNT and FRNRAP. The CDR3 loop spans 14 amino acids. The V gene end was trimmed by 7 bases and the J gene end by 4 bases; junction bases not matched to a gene: 7. The CDR3 protein is CASAYRGTYNEQFF. The CDR3 nucleotides are TGTGCTAGTGCATACAGGGGAACTTACAATGAGCAGTTCTTC.

This chain uses TRBV5-4 with TRBJ1-2; 7 nucleotides match TRBD1. The V gene's germline CDR1 is SGHNT and CDR2 YYREEE (reference sequence). V lost 0 bases and J lost 4; bases outside the gene matches: 6. The length of the CDR3 is 15 residues. The CDR3 is CASSLAGQTSYGYTF. The CDR3 nucleotides are TGTGCCAGCAGCTTGGCGGGACAGACGTCCTATGGCTACACCTTC.

Only a few counts were recorded for this clone. The rearrangement uses TRBV11-3 and TRBJ2-1, with TRBD1 as a possible D gene (6 bases). CDR1 is SGHNT and CDR2 is YENEEA in the germline V gene. Trimming took 2 bases from V and 0 from J, leaving 14 bases between them. The CDR3 length is 17 residues. In DNA form, the CDR3 reads TGTGCCAGCAGCTTACGATCAGGACAGTTCTCCTACAATGAGCAGTTCTTC. It codes for CASSLRSGQFSYNEQFF. The full variable domain, with the rest looked up from reference TRBV11-3 and TRBJ2-1, is EAGVVQSPRYKIIEKKQPVAFWCNPISGHNTLYWYLQNLGQGPELLIRYENEEAVDDSQLPKDRFSAERLKGVDSTLKIQPAELGDSAVYLCASSLRSGQFSYNEQFFGPGTRLTVL.

This chain joins TRBV28 and TRBJ1-1; D ambiguous. Germline assignment: CDR1 MDHEN and CDR2 SYDVKM. The ends were cut back, 3 bases at V and 5 bases at J, with 10 bases in the middle. This CDR3 region has 13 residues. CDR3 DNA sequence: TGTGCCAGCAGTTTTCGGGGAAGGACTGAAGCTTTCTTT. Its protein is CASSFRGRTEAFF. The full variable domain, rest sourced from reference TRBV28 and TRBJ1-1, is DVKVTQSSRYLVKRTGEKVFLECVQDMDHENMFWYRQDPGLGLRLIYFSYDVKMKEKGDIPEGYSVSREKKERFSLILESASTNQTSMYLCASSFRGRTEAFFGQGTRLTVV.

The CDR3 DNA sequence: TGTGCCAGCAGTTCCTGGACTAGCGGATACAATGAGCAGTTCTTC. It translates to CASSSWTSGYNEQFF. The V and J genes are TRBV6-5 and TRBJ2-1; 10 positions agree with TRBD2. Germline CDR1 is MNHEY and CDR2 is SVGAGI. J lost 4 bases, V lost 4 bases, and 4 bases had no gene match. This CDR3 has 15 residues.

CDR3 nucleotides: TGTGCCAGCAGCTTAGGTTGGGGCCTCACTGGAAACACCATATATTTT. Encoded protein: CASSLGWGLTGNTIYF. The chain joins TRBV7-2 to TRBJ1-3, with a possible D match to TRBD1 (5 bases). Germline-derived CDR1 and CDR2 are SGHTA and FQGNSA. The CDR3 has 16 amino acids. V gave up 1 base and J gave up 2 bases, with 12 bases separating them.

This clone was seen once. The chain recombines TRBV19 with TRBJ1-2, with 12 bases lining up with TRBD1. CDR3 size: 13 residues. Germline CDR1 is LNHDA and CDR2 is SQIVND (reference sequence). Here the CDR3 reads CAIRGTGGHGYTF. CDR3 in DNA: TGTGCTATTCGTGGGACAGGGGGCCATGGCTACACCTTC.

The chain recombines TRBV19 with TRBJ1-1; maybe TRBD1 (5 bases). Germline loops: CDR1 LNHDA, CDR2 SQIVND (reference sequence). The CDR3 sequence is 18 residues long. V lost 2 bases and J lost 0, with 19 bases in between. The CDR3 region is CASSIYWSEGIMNTEAFF. CDR3 DNA sequence: TGTGCCAGTAGTATATACTGGTCGGAGGGGATAATGAACACTGAAGCTTTCTTT.

This clone has only a few counts. The chain links TRBV4-3 to TRBJ2-5; TRBD1 might be the D (5 bases). The CDR3 covers 13 residues. Germline V gene data show CDR1 as LGHNA and CDR2 as YSLEER. V was clipped by 4 bases and J by 7 bases, with 13 bases between them. This CDR3 reads CASSLTAAGTQYF. Here the CDR3 DNA reads TGCGCCAGCAGCCTGACAGCAGCTGGGACCCAGTACTTC.